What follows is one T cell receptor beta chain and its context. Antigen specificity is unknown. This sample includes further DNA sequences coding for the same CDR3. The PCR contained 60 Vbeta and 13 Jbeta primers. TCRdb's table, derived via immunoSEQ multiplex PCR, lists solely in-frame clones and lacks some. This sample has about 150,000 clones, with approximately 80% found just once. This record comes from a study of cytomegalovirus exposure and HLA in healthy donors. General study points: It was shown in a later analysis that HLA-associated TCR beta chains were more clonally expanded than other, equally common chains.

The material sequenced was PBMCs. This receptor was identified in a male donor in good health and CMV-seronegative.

CDR3 region: CASSVAIASTDTQYF. CDR3 bases: TGTGCCAGCAGCGTAGCGATAGCTAGCACAGATACGCAGTATTTT. V and J are TRBV9 and TRBJ2-3; no clear D. CDR3 length: 15 residues. From germline, CDR1 is SGDLS and CDR2 YYNGEE. With 0 bases removed from V and 0 bases from J, the gap between germline ends came to 8 bases.